This TCR beta chain was sequenced during a study of blood T cell repertoires in COVID-19. Only in-frame clones appear in the TCRdb table, and some are missing; sequencing was by immunoSEQ multiplex PCR. The data show just over 250,000 clones, around 87% seen once. Trimming at V came to 4 bases and at J to 4 bases, leaving 0 bases not matched to a gene. In germline, CDR1 is MDHEN, CDR2 SYDVKM. The CDR3 runs to 13 residues. This clone was counted only a few times. The V and J genes are TRBV28 and TRBJ1-1; 10 positions match TRBD1. The sequence came from a woman aged 45-59 years with acute or convalescent COVID-19. What was sequenced was peripheral blood. The CDR3 DNA reads TGTGCCAGCAGTTGGGACAGGGGCACTGAAGCTTTCTTT. Its protein product is CASSWDRGTEAFF.